This T cell receptor beta chain is drawn from a study of shared clonotypes between healthy human individuals. Study information: Every donor yielded three CD4 naive, three CD4 memory, two CD8 naive and one CD8 memory plate. Study observations and caveats: Clonotypes not shared had lower generation probabilities than those common to all four donors. Tissue TCR repertoires likely differ from these blood-only repertoires.

Turning to this clone: The antigen is undetermined.

The authors split each subset's genomic DNA evenly across several immunoSEQ plates. Using immunoSEQ multiplex PCR, the repertoire was profiled, and TCRdb retains in-frame clones only, with some absent. The sample records around 2,100,000 clones, roughly 95% being singletons. V lost 4 bases and J lost 0, with 16 bases in between. CDR3 length: 16 residues. In germline, CDR1 is SGHDT, CDR2 YYEEEE. Naivety among CD8 cells was defined by CD45RO negativity and positive CCR7 selection, thereby excluding terminally differentiated effector memory CD45RA+ cells. The TCR comes from a man aged 18-30 years in good health. The gene calls are TRBV5-6 and TRBJ1-2, with a weak D call TRBD1 (6 bases). Input material: naive CD8+ T cells sorted from blood. The CDR3 nucleotides read TGTGCCAGCAGCCCTTCCTTACAGGGACCTAACTATGGCTACACCTTC. Translating it yields CASSPSLQGPNYGYTF.